Listed below are T cell receptor beta chains from one sample, sequenced in a study of a mutant IDH1 vaccine in newly diagnosed glioma. No antigen is known for these receptors. Sequencing used immunoSEQ multiplex PCR; TCRdb keeps in-frame clones, though not all of them. The sample lists about 130,000 clones, about 80% occurring once. The sample was PBMCs, taken from a glioma patient whose treatment included an IDH1 peptide vaccine. The receptor source for this set is a man aged 35 to 55 with glioma. Each CDR3 is given with its conserved first and last residue. The D gene is left open where the match is weak. Not all rows give a size; the values are once, few, many and, for expanded clones, a class.

abundance	d_gene	v_gene	j_gene	CDR3nt	CDR3aa
-	-	TRBV11-2	TRBJ2-5	TGTGCCAGCAGCTTCGAGACGAGGGGTCAAGAGACCCAGTACTTC	CASSFETRGQETQYF
-	-	TRBV4-2	TRBJ2-7	TGTGCCAGCAGCCAAGGAGGGGTTAACGAGCAGTACTTC	CASSQGGVNEQYF
-	TRBD2	TRBV19	TRBJ2-5	TGTGCCAGTAGTATAGGTGGCGGGGGGGCCCGGGAGACCCAGTACTTC	CASSIGGGGARETQYF
-	-	TRBV5-4	TRBJ2-7	TGTGCCAGCAGCTTGGTGGGACGAGCCTACGAGCAGTACTTC	CASSLVGRAYEQYF
-	-	TRBV7-2	TRBJ2-5	TGTGCCAGCAGCGACCCTTTTCGAGGAGAGACCCAGTACTTC	CASSDPFRGETQYF
-	TRBD1	TRBV19	TRBJ2-1	TGTGCCAGTAGTAACCCTAGAACAGGGGCCTACAATGAGCAGTTCTTC	CASSNPRTGAYNEQFF
-	-	TRBV11-2	TRBJ2-7	TGTGCCAGCAGCTTAGATCAGGGTTCTACCCCCTTCTTC	CASSLDQGSTPFF
-	TRBD2	TRBV6-1	TRBJ2-7	TGTGCCAGCAGTGAACTAGCGGGAGGACATCTATACGAGCAGTACTTC	CASSELAGGHLYEQYF
once	-	TRBV18	TRBJ2-1	TGTGCCAGCTCACAAAGGACTAACGAGCAGTTCTTC	CASSQRTNEQFF
-	-	TRBV21-1	TRBJ1-1	TGTGCCAGCAGCAGCCCATTCCGCGGGGGACAGGGGATGAGTGAAGCTTTCTTT	CASSSPFRGGQGMSEAFF
few	TRBD2	TRBV27	TRBJ2-3	TGTGCCAGCAGTTTTCTCGGGACTAGCGGGAGAAGAACAGATACGCAGTATTTT	CASSFLGTSGRRTDTQYF
-	-	TRBV18	TRBJ1-2	TGTGCCAGCTCACCACTTGGGCAGCTAAGTTATGGCTACACCTTC	CASSPLGQLSYGYTF
-	-	TRBV4-2	TRBJ2-1	TGTGCCAGCAGCCAAGATCGGAGACGGGAGCAGTTCTTC	CASSQDRRREQFF
few	-	TRBV5-4	TRBJ2-1	TGTGCCAGCAGCTTGGCGCGCGCCAGGGAAAATGAGCAGTTCTTC	CASSLARARENEQFF
few	-	TRBV5-1	TRBJ1-5	TGCGCCAGGCGGCTCGTCAGGCCCGCTTGTCCCCAGCATTTT	CARRLVRPACPQHF
few	-	TRBV5-1	TRBJ2-4	TGCGCCAGCACGGACGGAAACATTCAGTACTTC	CASTDGNIQYF
-	-	TRBV7-9	TRBJ1-2	TGTGCCAGCAGCAAATCCGGGACGGCACAGACCCACACCTTC	CASSKSGTAQTHTF
-	-	TRBV6-1	TRBJ2-1	TGTGCCACACGGACAGTTCCCTACAATGAGCAGTTCTTC	CATRTVPYNEQFF